What follows are 16 T cell receptor beta chains derived from one specimen sequenced in a study of T cells in localized non-small cell lung cancer. Some clones are missing from TCRdb's copy, which holds only in-frame ones; the method was immunoSEQ multiplex PCR. The sample includes 20,000 to 30,000 clones, approximately 84% of them seen just once. This specimen was peripheral blood, taken before any cancer treatment. These receptors all stem from a male donor older than 55 with stage II squamous cell lung carcinoma.

This clone showed up just once. The J gene is TRBJ2-1, the V gene TRBV2; 8 positions match TRBD2. The V gene end was trimmed by 5 bases and the J gene end by 2 bases; junction bases not matched to a gene: 2. The length of the CDR3 is 14 residues. Germline V lookup: CDR1 SNHLY, CDR2 FYNNEI. The CDR3: CASSYGRAYNEQFF. CDR3 sequence (DNA): TGTGCCAGCAGTTACGGGAGGGCCTACAATGAGCAGTTCTTC.

This chain connects TRBV2 to TRBJ1-2; D unclear. The CDR3 contains 10 residues. CDR1 is SNHLY, CDR2 FYNNEI, per germline. Trimming removed 7 bases from V and 2 bases from J, with 2 bases in between. CDR3 sequence (DNA): TGTGCCAGCAACAACTATGGCTACACCTTC. Its translation: CASNNYGYTF.

V usage is TRBV5-6 and J usage is TRBJ2-7; the D gene could be TRBD1 or TRBD2 (5 bases each). The CDR3 has 13 amino acids. CDR1 and CDR2 (germline): SGHDT, YYEEEE. The V and J ends lost 4 bases and 3 bases respectively, with 11 bases between them. In DNA, the CDR3 is TGTGCCAGCAGCCGTGTGAGGGGCTACGAGCAGTACTTC. It codes for CASSRVRGYEQYF.

The V gene is TRBV28, the J gene TRBJ2-7, with TRBD2 matching over 10 bases. The trim removed 8 bases at V and 5 bases at J, leaving 12 bases unmatched. CDR1 is MDHEN, CDR2 SYDVKM, per germline. There are 15 residues in the CDR3. CDR3 sequence (DNA): TGTGCCAGCGGGGCTAGCGGGAGTCAAACCCACGAGCAGTACTTC. This encodes CASGASGSQTHEQYF.

The chain employs TRBV28 and TRBJ2-7, with a tentative D call TRBD1 (6 bases). Germline assignment: CDR1 MDHEN and CDR2 SYDVKM. V lost 6 bases to trimming and J lost 0 bases, with 9 bases between them. This CDR3 contains 13 residues. Here the CDR3 reads CASRTGTSYEQYF. The CDR3 DNA is TGTGCCAGCAGGACAGGTACCTCCTACGAGCAGTACTTC. The full variable domain, its missing parts supplied by reference TRBV28 and TRBJ2-7, is DVKVTQSSRYLVKRTGEKVFLECVQDMDHENMFWYRQDPGLGLRLIYFSYDVKMKEKGDIPEGYSVSREKKERFSLILESASTNQTSMYLCASRTGTSYEQYFGPGTRLTVT.

The V and J genes are TRBV9 and TRBJ1-1; D is ambiguous. Germline CDR1 reads SGDLS; CDR2 reads YYNGEE. V lost 2 bases, J lost 0 bases, and 14 bases lay in between. The CDR3 extends over 16 amino acids. The DNA of the CDR3 is TGTGCCAGCAGCGTTGTAGAGGGAACCATGAACACTGAAGCTTTCTTT. This gives the protein CASSVVEGTMNTEAFF.

The chain combines TRBV7-2 with TRBJ2-1; 9 bases fit TRBD2. Losses at the gene ends were 1 base for V and 7 bases for J; bases not matched to a gene: 8. Germline V gives CDR1 SGHTA, CDR2 FQGNSA. The CDR3 spans 16 residues. The CDR3 DNA reads as TGTGCCAGCAGCTTAGGTAGCGGGGGTACATTTAATGAGCAGTTCTTC. Translated, it gives CASSLGSGGTFNEQFF.

The chain is built from TRBV5-5 and TRBJ2-7; 9 bases match TRBD2. The junction had 4 bases not matched to a gene; V was cut back by 1 base and J by 5 bases. Germline CDR1 reads SGHKS; CDR2 reads YYEKEE (reference sequence). This CDR3 is built from 14 residues. CDR3 sequence: CASSLRREGNEQYF. CDR3 DNA: TGTGCCAGCAGCTTGAGGCGGGAGGGAAACGAGCAGTACTTC.

The chain has TRBV28 and TRBJ2-1; no firm D call. CDR3 length equals 14 residues. Germline V gene data show CDR1 as MDHEN and CDR2 as SYDVKM. V shed 3 bases and J shed 4 bases, with 10 bases lying between them. The CDR3 is CASSFSTFYNEQFF. CDR3 DNA sequence: TGTGCCAGCAGTTTTTCGACATTTTACAATGAGCAGTTCTTC.

The chain links TRBV7-2 to TRBJ1-5; D uncertain. V gave up 2 bases and J gave up 7 bases, with 15 bases separating them. The CDR3 has 15 amino acids. Per germline, CDR1 SGHTA and CDR2 FQGNSA. CDR3 coding DNA: TGTGCCAGCAGCTTATCGGACCGGGGTGGGCAGCCCCAGCATTTT. Translated, it gives CASSLSDRGGQPQHF.

The gene calls are TRBV28 and TRBJ2-7; TRBD1 matches at 11 bases. The germline V gene encodes CDR1 MDHEN and CDR2 SYDVKM. The junction had 9 bases not matched to a gene; V was cut back by 7 bases and J by 4 bases. The CDR3 is 15 amino acids. Here the CDR3 DNA reads TGTGCCAGCACCTTAGAAGGGACAGGGGGTTACGAGCAGTACTTC. Its protein is CASTLEGTGGYEQYF.

The rearrangement links TRBV2 to TRBJ1-4; TRBD1 is a possible D gene (5 bases). The CDR3 runs 13 residues. CDR1 is SNHLY, CDR2 FYNNEI, per germline. V dropped 6 bases and J dropped 6 bases, with 11 bases sitting between them. The chain's CDR3 is CASRTVWDEKLFF. The CDR3 DNA sequence: TGTGCCAGCAGGACAGTCTGGGATGAAAAACTGTTTTTT. Full variable domain (remainder filled in from reference TRBV2 and TRBJ1-4): EPEVTQTPSHQVTQMGQEVILRCVPISNHLYFYWYRQILGQKVEFLVSFYNNEISEKSEIFDDQFSVERPDGSNFTLKIRSTKLEDSAMYFCASRTVWDEKLFFGSGTQLSVL.

The chain uses TRBV28 and TRBJ1-2, with a tentative D call TRBD1 (5 bases). The V gene lost 5 bases and the J gene lost 0 bases, with 13 bases spanning the gap. This CDR3 is built from 15 residues. Germline V gene sequence: CDR1 MDHEN, CDR2 SYDVKM. CDR3 sequence: CASSPSGGANYGYTF. The DNA of the CDR3 is TGTGCCAGCAGTCCCTCTGGGGGAGCTAACTATGGCTACACCTTC.

V is TRBV9 and J is TRBJ1-1; D gene unclear. The ends were cut back, 0 bases at V and 1 base at J, with 13 bases in the middle. The length of the CDR3 is 16 residues. Germline values: CDR1 SGDLS, CDR2 YYNGEE. CDR3 in amino acids: CASSVGGVPSNTEAFF. The CDR3 DNA is TGTGCCAGCAGCGTAGGCGGGGTTCCTTCGAACACTGAAGCTTTCTTT.

The chain combines TRBV5-1 with TRBJ1-5, with a possible D match to TRBD1 (6 bases). V was trimmed by 4 bases and J by 7 bases, leaving 18 bases between them. The CDR3 totals 15 residues. Looked up from germline, CDR1 is SGHRS and CDR2 is YFSETQ. The chain's CDR3 is CASSLGAPGGQPQHF. The CDR3 DNA sequence: TGCGCCAGCAGCCTGGGGGCCCCGGGGGGACAGCCCCAGCATTTT.

CDR3 nucleotide sequence: TGTGCCAGCAGCTTAGGCCAGAATAGCTATTCCCCCTACAATGAGCAGTTCTTC. The encoded protein is CASSLGQNSYSPYNEQFF. This chain links TRBV7-8 with TRBJ2-1; no clear D gene. Per the germline V gene, CDR1 is SGHVS and CDR2 is FQNEAQ. This CDR3 comprises 18 residues. Trimming shortened V by 1 base and J by 2 bases, and 18 bases separated the two germline ends.